Included here is one T cell receptor beta chain sequence, with context. Alongside a J-beta primer mix, a sample-barcoded 5' primer served in a second PCR lasting about 6 to 12 cycles. TCRdb independently ran MiXCR on the 5' RACE reads; one entry per CDR3 protein. The table has 650,000 to 1,000,000 distinct CDR3 sequences, 30% to 45% seen once; the top ten hold 10% to 15%. The data derive from a study of blood T cells in healthy people across ages. The germline V gene has CDR1 SGHRS and CDR2 YFSETQ. Trimming shortened V by 4 bases and J by 9 bases, and 11 bases separated the two germline ends. This CDR3 contains 11 residues.

The material sequenced was blood. This clonotype was obtained from a man aged 18 to 29 in good health. The chain carries TRBV5-1 and TRBJ2-7; D is uncertain. The CDR3 nucleotides read TGCGCCAGCAGCCCGACGAAGGGGCAGTACTTC. Encoded protein: CASSPTKGQYF.